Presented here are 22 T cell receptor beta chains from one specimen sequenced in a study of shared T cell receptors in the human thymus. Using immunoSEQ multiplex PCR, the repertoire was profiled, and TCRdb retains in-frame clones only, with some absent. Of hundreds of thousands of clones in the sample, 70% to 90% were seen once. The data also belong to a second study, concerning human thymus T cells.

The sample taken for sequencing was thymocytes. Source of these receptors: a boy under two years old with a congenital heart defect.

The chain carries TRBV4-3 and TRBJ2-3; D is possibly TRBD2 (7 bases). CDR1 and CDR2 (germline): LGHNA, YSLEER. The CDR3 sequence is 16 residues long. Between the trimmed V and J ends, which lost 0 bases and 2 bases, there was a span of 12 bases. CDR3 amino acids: CASSQDAGAPTDTQYF. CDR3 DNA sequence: TGCGCCAGCAGCCAAGATGCGGGGGCCCCCACAGATACGCAGTATTTT.

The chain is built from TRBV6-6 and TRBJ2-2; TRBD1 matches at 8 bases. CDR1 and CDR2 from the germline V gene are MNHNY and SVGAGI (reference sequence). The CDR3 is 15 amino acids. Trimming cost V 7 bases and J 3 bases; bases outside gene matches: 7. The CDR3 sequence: CASTKTGADTGELFF. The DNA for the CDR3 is TGTGCCAGCACCAAGACAGGGGCTGACACCGGGGAGCTGTTTTTT.

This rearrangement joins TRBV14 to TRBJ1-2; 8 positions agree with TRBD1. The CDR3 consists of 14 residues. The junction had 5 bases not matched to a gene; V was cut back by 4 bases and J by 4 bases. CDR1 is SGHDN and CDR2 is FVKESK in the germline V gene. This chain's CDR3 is CASSRTGNRYGYTF. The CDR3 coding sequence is TGTGCCAGCAGCCGGACAGGGAACCGCTATGGCTACACCTTC.

CDR3 DNA sequence: TGTGCCAGTTGGGGCACGGTCGAAGCTTTCTTT. It encodes CASWGTVEAFF. The chain is built from TRBV19 and TRBJ1-1, with D perhaps TRBD1 (5 bases). CDR1 is LNHDA and CDR2 is SQIVND in the germline V gene (reference sequence). The V end was cut by 8 bases, the J end by 8 bases, with 12 bases between. This CDR3 has 11 residues.

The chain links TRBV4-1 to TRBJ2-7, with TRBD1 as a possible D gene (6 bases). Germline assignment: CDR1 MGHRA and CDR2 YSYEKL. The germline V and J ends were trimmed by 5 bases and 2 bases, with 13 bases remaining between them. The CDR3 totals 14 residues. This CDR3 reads CASSFRDTTYEQYF. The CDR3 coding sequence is TGCGCCAGCAGCTTCCGGGACACTACCTACGAGCAGTACTTC.

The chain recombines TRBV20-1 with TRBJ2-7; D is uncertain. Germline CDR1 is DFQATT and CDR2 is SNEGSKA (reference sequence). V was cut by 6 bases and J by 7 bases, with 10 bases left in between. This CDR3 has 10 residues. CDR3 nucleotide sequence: TGCAGTGCCGAGCCTCCAGAGCAGTACTTC. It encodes CSAEPPEQYF.

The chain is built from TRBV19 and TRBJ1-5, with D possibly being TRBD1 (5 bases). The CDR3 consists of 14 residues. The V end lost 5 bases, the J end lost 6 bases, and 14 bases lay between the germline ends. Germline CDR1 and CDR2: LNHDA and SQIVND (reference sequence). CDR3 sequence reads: CASSGRDLGQPQHF. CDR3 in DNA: TGTGCCAGTAGTGGAAGGGACTTGGGTCAGCCCCAGCATTTT.

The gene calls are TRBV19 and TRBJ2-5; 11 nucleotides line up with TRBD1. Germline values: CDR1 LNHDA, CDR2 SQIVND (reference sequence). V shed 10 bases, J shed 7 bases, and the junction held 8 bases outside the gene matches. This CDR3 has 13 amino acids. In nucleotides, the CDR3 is TGTGCCACATCCGGGACAGGGGGAGGGACCCAGTACTTC. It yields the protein CATSGTGGGTQYF. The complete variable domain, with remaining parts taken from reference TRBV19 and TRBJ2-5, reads DGGITQSPKYLFRKEGQNVTLSCEQNLNHDAMYWYRQDPGQGLRLIYYSQIVNDFQKGDIAEGYSVSREKKESFPLTVTSAQKNPTAFYLCATSGTGGGTQYFGPGTRLLVL.

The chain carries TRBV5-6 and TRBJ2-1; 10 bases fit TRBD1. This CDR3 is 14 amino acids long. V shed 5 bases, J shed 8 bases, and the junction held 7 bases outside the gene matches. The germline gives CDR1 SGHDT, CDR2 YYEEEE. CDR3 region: CASRTGTGVHEQFF. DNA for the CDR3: TGTGCCAGCAGGACGGGGACAGGGGTTCATGAGCAGTTCTTC.

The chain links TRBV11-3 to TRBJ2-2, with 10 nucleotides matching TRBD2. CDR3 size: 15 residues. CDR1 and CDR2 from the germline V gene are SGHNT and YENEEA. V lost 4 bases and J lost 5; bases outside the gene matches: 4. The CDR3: CASSSGLAVTGELFF. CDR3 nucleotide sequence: TGTGCCAGCAGCTCAGGACTAGCGGTGACCGGGGAGCTGTTTTTT.

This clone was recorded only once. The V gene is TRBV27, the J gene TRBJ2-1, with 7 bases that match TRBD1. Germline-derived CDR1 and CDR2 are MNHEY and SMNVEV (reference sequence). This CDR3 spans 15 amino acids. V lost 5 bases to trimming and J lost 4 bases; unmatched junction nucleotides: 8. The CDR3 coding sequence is TGTGCCAGCAGTCCGCATGGGGACAGATACAATGAGCAGTTCTTC. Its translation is CASSPHGDRYNEQFF.

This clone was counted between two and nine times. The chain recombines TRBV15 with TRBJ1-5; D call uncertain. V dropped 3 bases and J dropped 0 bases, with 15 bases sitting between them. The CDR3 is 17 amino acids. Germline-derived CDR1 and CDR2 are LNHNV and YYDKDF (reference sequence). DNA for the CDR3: TGTGCCACCAGCAGGGCCCGGACTGAAAATAGCAATCAGCCCCAGCATTTT. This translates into CATSRARTENSNQPQHF.

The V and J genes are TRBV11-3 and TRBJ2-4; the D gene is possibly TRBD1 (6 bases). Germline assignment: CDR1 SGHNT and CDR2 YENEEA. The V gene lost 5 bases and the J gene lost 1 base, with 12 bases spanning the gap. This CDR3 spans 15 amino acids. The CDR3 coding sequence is TGTGCCAGCAGCCCGAGAGGGGGTGCCAAAAACATTCAGTACTTC. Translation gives CASSPRGGAKNIQYF.

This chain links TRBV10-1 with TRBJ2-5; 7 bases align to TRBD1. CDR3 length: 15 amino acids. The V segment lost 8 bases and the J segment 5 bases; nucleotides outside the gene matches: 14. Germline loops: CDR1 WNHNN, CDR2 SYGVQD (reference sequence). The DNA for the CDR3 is TGCGCCAGCGGGAACCGGGACAGCCTACGGGAGACCCAGTACTTC. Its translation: CASGNRDSLRETQYF.

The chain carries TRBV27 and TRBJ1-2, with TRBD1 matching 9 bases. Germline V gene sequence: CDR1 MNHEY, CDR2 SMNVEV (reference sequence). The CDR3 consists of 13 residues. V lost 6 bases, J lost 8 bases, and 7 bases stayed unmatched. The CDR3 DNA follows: TGTGCCAGCAGGAGGGGACAGGGACGGGGCTACACCTTC. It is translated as CASRRGQGRGYTF.

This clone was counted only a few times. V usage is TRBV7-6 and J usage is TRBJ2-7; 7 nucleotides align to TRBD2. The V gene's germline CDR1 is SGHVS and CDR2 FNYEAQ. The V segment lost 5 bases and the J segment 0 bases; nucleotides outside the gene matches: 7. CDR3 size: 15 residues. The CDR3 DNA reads TGTGCCAGCAGCCAGAGCGGGGCTAGCTCCTACGAGCAGTACTTC. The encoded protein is CASSQSGASSYEQYF.

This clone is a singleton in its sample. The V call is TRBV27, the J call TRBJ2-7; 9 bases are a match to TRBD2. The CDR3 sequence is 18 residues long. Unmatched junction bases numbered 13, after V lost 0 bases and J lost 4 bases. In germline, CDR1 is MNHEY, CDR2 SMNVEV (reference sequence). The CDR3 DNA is TGTGCCAGCAGTTTATCCCCCTTAGCGGGAGAAAATACTTACGAGCAGTACTTC. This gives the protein CASSLSPLAGENTYEQYF.

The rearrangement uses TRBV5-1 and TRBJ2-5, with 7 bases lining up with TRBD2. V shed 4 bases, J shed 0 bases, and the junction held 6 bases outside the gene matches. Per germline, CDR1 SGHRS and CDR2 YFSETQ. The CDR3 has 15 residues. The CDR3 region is CASSPERDDQETQYF. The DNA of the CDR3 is TGCGCCAGCAGCCCCGAGCGGGACGACCAAGAGACCCAGTACTTC.

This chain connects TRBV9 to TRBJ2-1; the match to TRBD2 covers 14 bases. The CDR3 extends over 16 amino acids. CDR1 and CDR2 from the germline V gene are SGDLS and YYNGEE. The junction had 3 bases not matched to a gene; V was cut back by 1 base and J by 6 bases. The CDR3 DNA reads TGTGCCAGCAGCGTACGGGGGACTAGCGGGAGCAATGAGCAGTTCTTC. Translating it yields CASSVRGTSGSNEQFF.

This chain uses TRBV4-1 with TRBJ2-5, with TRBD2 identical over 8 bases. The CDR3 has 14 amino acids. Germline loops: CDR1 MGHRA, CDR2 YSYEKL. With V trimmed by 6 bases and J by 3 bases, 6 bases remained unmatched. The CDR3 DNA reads TGCGCCAGCAGTTCTACTAGCGGAGAAGAGACCCAGTACTTC. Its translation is CASSSTSGEETQYF.

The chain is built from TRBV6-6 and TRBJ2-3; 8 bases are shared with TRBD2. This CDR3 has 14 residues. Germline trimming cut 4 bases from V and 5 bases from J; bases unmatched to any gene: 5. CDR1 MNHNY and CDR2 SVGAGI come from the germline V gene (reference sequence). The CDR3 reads CASSFGRVRDTQYF. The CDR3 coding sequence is TGTGCCAGCAGTTTCGGGAGGGTGAGAGATACGCAGTATTTT.

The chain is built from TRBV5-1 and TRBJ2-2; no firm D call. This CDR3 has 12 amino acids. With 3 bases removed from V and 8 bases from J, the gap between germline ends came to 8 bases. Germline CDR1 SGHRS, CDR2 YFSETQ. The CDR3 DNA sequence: TGCGCCAGCAGCTCCCCCGGGGGGGAGCTGTTTTTT. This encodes CASSSPGGELFF.